This T cell receptor (beta chain) was identified during a study of control samples from healthy donors and cancer patients. Germline V gene lookup returns CDR1 SGHNT and CDR2 YENEEA. V gave up 0 bases and J gave up 0 bases, with 3 bases separating them. The CDR3 length is 14 residues. TCRdb keeps only in-frame clones here, not all; method: immunoSEQ multiplex PCR. The table shows roughly 120,000 clones, with 91% occurring only once. Material: blood. The TCR originated in a young woman in good health. This chain joins TRBV11-3 and TRBJ1-3; D is unresolved. This CDR3 is CASSLEGSGNTIYF. CDR3 in DNA: TGTGCCAGCAGCTTAGAGGGCTCTGGAAACACCATATATTTT. Variable domain in full (rest from reference TRBV11-3 and TRBJ1-3): EAGVVQSPRYKIIEKKQPVAFWCNPISGHNTLYWYLQNLGQGPELLIRYENEEAVDDSQLPKDRFSAERLKGVDSTLKIQPAELGDSAVYLCASSLEGSGNTIYFGEGSWLTVV.